This T cell receptor (beta chain) was captured in a study of T cell repertoires in aging, cancer and after chemotherapy. Study-level findings and limits: In hematological cancer patients, infiltrated lymphoid organs may have impaired thymic emigration or peripheral T cell expansion.

Many counts were recorded for this clonotype. Its antigen is currently unknown. Amplification of TCR beta used genomic DNA extracted from peripheral blood. Multiplex touch-down PCR with TRB-A/B primers amplified rearranged V-D-J TRB sequences. TCRdb passed the multiplex PCR reads through MiXCR, listing each CDR3 protein once. The repertoire holds thousands of distinct CDR3 sequences, with more than 20% as singletons. V lost 3 bases and J lost 3, with 15 bases in between. The CDR3 runs 15 residues. Germline-derived CDR1 and CDR2 are KGHSH and LQKENI. This sequence originates from a human donor with a blood cancer. The donor label of this sample is uncertain. V usage is TRBV18 and J usage is TRBJ2-7; D is perhaps TRBD1 (5 bases). Specimen: blood. The CDR3 region is CASSPGTGANYEQYF. The CDR3 nucleotides are TGTGCCAGCTCACCGGGAACAGGAGCTAACTACGAGCAGTACTTC.